This T cell receptor (beta chain) was profiled in a study of vaccination and CD4 T cells after COVID-19. With the Oncomine TCR Beta short-read assay, DNA from cultured CD4+ T cells was sequenced. TCRdb redid the calling of the PCR reads with MiXCR, one entry per CDR3 protein. The table has 20,000 to 30,000 distinct CDR3 sequences, around 62% seen once. With 6 bases removed from V and 2 bases from J, the gap between germline ends came to 18 bases. This CDR3 contains 16 residues. Germline CDR1 and CDR2: MNHEY and SMNVEV (reference sequence). Stated treatment: roughly ten-day PBMC culture with coronavirus spike peptide pools or control peptides (ViraFEST assay). Peptide pools at approximately 10 ug/ml, together with roughly 9.1 IU/ml IL-2, were added to cultures of roughly 2 million PBMCs per well. This clonotype was counted between two and nine times. Antigen unknown.

The chain joins TRBV27 to TRBJ2-3; D is unclear. This clonotype originated in a human donor who had recovered from COVID-19. Sequenced input: CD4+ T cells from blood, cultured in vitro. In DNA form, the CDR3 reads TGTGCCAGCAGACGGAATCCGCTAAGTGTCACAGATACGCAGTATTTT. Amino acid sequence: CASRRNPLSVTDTQYF.